Described below is a single T cell receptor (beta chain) sequence and its context. Its antigen is not known. The CDR3 totals 16 residues. Germline V gene sequence: CDR1 ENHRY, CDR2 SYGVKD. V lost 4 bases, J lost 6 bases, and 7 bases stayed unmatched. The sample comes from a study of glioma-infiltrating T cells. Broader study findings: Tissue and blood shared very few CDR3 sequences. Non-neoplastic patients had below-expected tissue-blood divergence, while all gliomas exceeded expectation.

Amplification of TCR alpha and beta CDR3 regions from RNA used iRepertoire nested multiplex PCR. Input was 100-400 ng of tissue mRNA or PBMC total RNA. A single record per CDR3 protein comes from TCRdb applying MiXCR to the multiplex PCR reads. The sample yields some 85,000 distinct CDR3 sequences, about 25% seen once. This chain joins TRBV10-3 and TRBJ2-2; 11 nucleotides agree with TRBD1. The clonotype was recovered from a human donor with low-grade glioma or glioblastoma, undergoing nonglioma brain surgery, or in good health (not recorded which). What was sequenced was glioma tissue, nonneoplastic brain tissue, or PBMCs (not recorded which). The CDR3, as DNA: TGTGCCATCAGTGGGCAAGGACAGGGGGCACCCGGGGAGCTGTTTTTT. Protein: CAISGQGQGAPGELFF.